The clone carrying this T cell receptor (beta chain) occurred many times. Its antigen is currently unknown. The authors built TCR beta libraries using iRepertoire HTBI primers and Arm-PCR of CDR3 regions. MiXCR, applied by TCRdb to the multiplex PCR reads, yields one record per CDR3 protein. The sample has about 460,000 distinct CDR3 sequences, approximately 22% seen once. Time point reported: persistent/refractory GD, antithyroid drugs over 5 years with positive TRAb. RNA from PBMCs was the source of the TCR library. EDTA tubes received around 9 milliliters of collected peripheral blood. This specimen belongs to a study of regulatory T cells in long-lasting Graves disease. Notes on the study in general: Newly diagnosed patients had higher TCR diversity than persistent Graves' patients did. The study found persistent patients shared more public clonotypes (roughly 3,000) than new patients (around 1,000). Because few samples were included, accuracy may have been lower.

The ends were cut back, 2 bases at V and 0 bases at J, with 16 bases in the middle. This CDR3 is 17 amino acids long. From germline, CDR1 is MNHNS and CDR2 SASEGT. The genes are TRBV6-1 and TRBJ1-1; D remains unclear. Sample: peripheral blood mononuclear cells (PBMCs), taken when the disease was refractory, from a patient treated with antithyroid drugs. The sequence derives from a female donor with Graves disease. CDR3 DNA: TGTGCCAGCAGTGAAATCGCCCACGAGTTGTTGAACACTGAAGCTTTCTTT. Translation: CASSEIAHELLNTEAFF.